What follows is one TCR beta chain and its context. These data originate in a study of blood T cell repertoires in COVID-19. Data came from immunoSEQ multiplex PCR; TCRdb stores just in-frame clones and leaves some out. The profile shows 130,000 to 150,000 clones, roughly four fifths of them singletons. Between the trimmed V and J ends, which lost 3 bases and 1 base, there was a span of 13 bases. The CDR3 has 16 residues. Germline V CDR1 and CDR2: SGHAT, FQNNGV. This sequence joins TRBV11-2 and TRBJ1-3; D is ambiguous. This clonotype was obtained from a human donor in a cohort sampled during active COVID-19. Sequenced input: peripheral blood. CDR3 DNA sequence: TGTGCCAGCAGCTTTCCGGTACAGCTGTCTGGAAACACCATATATTTT. Translated, it gives CASSFPVQLSGNTIYF.